The 21 T cell receptor beta chains presented below share a single source sample, sequenced in a study of T cells after posttransplantation cyclophosphamide. Cyclophosphamide on days +3 and +4 followed busulfan-fludarabine conditioning and a marrow graft. The table came from immunoSEQ multiplex PCR; TCRdb's copy has only in-frame clones and leaves some out. This sample has 4,500 to 6,500 clones, each found more than once. The sequencing here drew on PBMCs, taken after allogeneic stem cell transplant with posttransplant cyclophosphamide. The receptors originated from a female patient in her thirties or forties who received an allogeneic stem cell transplant from an unrelated donor, was CMV-positive, and had acute and chronic GVHD. Some T cells may be graft donor cells.

The table lists this clone with many counts. This chain joins TRBV5-1 and TRBJ1-1; D is uncertain. The germline CDR1 and CDR2 sequences are SGHRS and YFSETQ. V lost 4 bases to trimming and J lost 5 bases, with 18 bases between them. The CDR3 totals 15 residues. CDR3 DNA sequence: TGCGCCAGCAGCCCCAGGACCCAGGCGGGGACTGAAGCTTTCTTT. Residues: CASSPRTQAGTEAFF.

This clone showed up many times. The V and J genes are TRBV12-5 and TRBJ1-5; D is unresolved. This CDR3 spans 16 amino acids. Germline V gives CDR1 LGHNT, CDR2 FRNRAP. V was trimmed by 0 bases and J by 5 bases, leaving 14 bases between them. In DNA form, the CDR3 reads TGTGCTAGTGGTTTGGTACTTGGAGGGAGGGATCAGCCCCAGCATTTT. Protein product: CASGLVLGGRDQPQHF.

This clone has ten or more counts. The chain employs TRBV19 and TRBJ2-1; weak D call: TRBD2 (6 bases). CDR1 and CDR2 from the germline V gene are LNHDA and SQIVND (reference sequence). The CDR3 has 12 residues. Trimming left V 9 bases short and J 3 bases short, with 9 bases between. This chain's CDR3 is CASLGGYNEQFF. For the CDR3, the DNA is TGTGCCAGCTTGGGGGGCTACAATGAGCAGTTCTTC.

This clone has at least ten counts. The chain joins TRBV25-1 to TRBJ1-5; TRBD1 matches 9 bases. CDR1 and CDR2 from the germline V gene are MGHDK and SYGVNS. V lost 4 bases, J lost 5 bases, and 6 bases stayed unmatched. The CDR3 is 15 amino acids. DNA for the CDR3: TGTGCCAGCAGTGCCGGGACAGGGTGGTATCAGCCCCAGCATTTT. It codes for CASSAGTGWYQPQHF.

There are many counts of this clone. The chain combines TRBV10-1 with TRBJ2-7, with D unresolved. This CDR3 contains 14 residues. CDR1 is WNHNN, CDR2 SYGVQD, per germline (reference sequence). V was shortened by 4 bases and J by 2 bases, with 12 bases between the two germline ends. Written as DNA, the CDR3 is TGCGCCAGCAGTGCCGGCAGGCCACCCTACGAGCAGTACTTC. It codes for CASSAGRPPYEQYF.

This clone was recorded many times. Sequence at one end of the junction differs from germline and may be a read error. The gene calls are TRBV7-7 and TRBJ2-3; 8 nucleotides match TRBD2. Germline values: CDR1 SSHAT, CDR2 FNYEAQ (reference sequence). This CDR3 has 16 amino acids. The CDR3 region is CASSLEAGAGTDTQYF. CDR3 nucleotides: TGTGCTAGCAGCTTAGAAGCGGGAGCTGGCACAGATACGCAGTATTTT.

This clone was detected ten times or more. The rearrangement links TRBV11-2 to TRBJ2-5; TRBD1 is a possible D gene (5 bases). The V gene lost 4 bases and the J gene lost 2 bases, with 14 bases spanning the gap. This CDR3 contains 15 residues. Germline V gene lookup returns CDR1 SGHAT and CDR2 FQNNGV. The CDR3 region has the DNA TGTGCCAGCAGCTCAGGTCAGGGCACACAAGAGACCCAGTACTTC. Translated, it gives CASSSGQGTQETQYF.

This clone was observed a handful of times. The chain's CDR3 is CASSGGLLEQYF. The CDR3, as DNA: TGTGCCAGTAGTGGGGGACTTCTCGAGCAGTACTTC. The rearrangement uses TRBV19 and TRBJ2-7; maybe TRBD2 (6 bases). From germline, CDR1 is LNHDA and CDR2 SQIVND (reference sequence). This CDR3 spans 12 amino acids. Trimming removed 5 bases from V and 6 bases from J, with 11 bases in between. Variable domain in full (rest from reference TRBV19 and TRBJ2-7): DGGITQSPKYLFRKEGQNVTLSCEQNLNHDAMYWYRQDPGQGLRLIYYSQIVNDFQKGDIAEGYSVSREKKESFPLTVTSAQKNPTAFYLCASSGGLLEQYFGPGTRLTVT.

In this sample, this clone turned up many times. CDR3 region: CASSFSGSSYNEQFF. The CDR3 DNA reads TGTGCCAGCAGCTTTAGCGGGTCTAGCTACAATGAGCAGTTCTTC. V usage is TRBV7-2 and J usage is TRBJ2-1; TRBD2 matches at 7 bases. This CDR3 has 15 residues. Losses at the gene ends were 3 bases for V and 3 bases for J; bases not matched to a gene: 5. Germline-derived CDR1 and CDR2 are SGHTA and FQGNSA.

This clone was seen ten or more times. This chain connects TRBV7-3 to TRBJ2-3, with a tentative D call TRBD2 (6 bases). V was cut by 5 bases and J by 6 bases, with 15 bases left in between. In germline, CDR1 is SGHTA, CDR2 FQGTGA. The CDR3 is 14 amino acids. DNA for the CDR3: TGTGCCAGCAGCCCGGGACCCGGGGGTGATACGCAGTATTTT. Translated, it gives CASSPGPGGDTQYF.

The table lists this clone with many counts. The chain carries TRBV30 and TRBJ1-2; no reliable D call. Trimming pared 4 bases from V and 4 bases from J, leaving 10 bases between. Germline V CDR1 and CDR2: GTSNPN, SVGIG (reference sequence). The CDR3 contains 12 residues. This CDR3 reads CAWTRVFYGYTF. CDR3 DNA: TGTGCCTGGACCCGGGTCTTCTATGGCTACACCTTC.

By proportion, this clone is medium-sized (0.01 to 0.1%). The rearrangement links TRBV7-6 to TRBJ2-1, with 8 bases fitting TRBD2. The ends lost 3 bases at V and 4 bases at J; junction bases unmatched: 8. CDR3 length equals 16 residues. CDR1 SGHVS and CDR2 FNYEAQ come from the germline V gene. The CDR3 region is CASSFLGGTSYNEQFF. For the CDR3, the DNA is TGTGCCAGCAGCTTCTTGGGAGGGACTAGTTACAATGAGCAGTTCTTC.

Within the sample, this clone is medium-sized. V usage is TRBV5-5 and J usage is TRBJ1-3; possible D gene TRBD1, 5 bases. CDR1 and CDR2 (germline): SGHKS, YYEKEE (reference sequence). With 2 bases removed from V and 4 bases from J, the gap between germline ends came to 13 bases. The CDR3 contains 15 residues. The CDR3 nucleotides read TGTGCCAGCAGCTTCACAGGAGGGAGAGGAAACACCATATATTTT. Translation: CASSFTGGRGNTIYF. Drawing the rest from reference TRBV5-5 and TRBJ1-3, the complete variable domain is DAGVTQSPTHLIKTRGQQVTLRCSPISGHKSVSWYQQVLGQGPQFIFQYYEKEERGRGNFPDRFSARQFPNYSSELNVNALLLGDSALYLCASSFTGGRGNTIYFGEGSWLTVV.

The table lists this clone with many counts. V is TRBV2 and J is TRBJ1-4, with TRBD1 matching over 8 bases. The germline CDR1 and CDR2 sequences are SNHLY and FYNNEI. This CDR3 is 15 amino acids long. V dropped 6 bases and J dropped 5; count of bases not matched to a gene: 8. The CDR3 nucleotides are TGTGCCAGCAGCATTGCAGGGGGCGAGAATGAAAAACTGTTTTTT. Residues: CASSIAGGENEKLFF.

This clone has a count of ten or more. V usage is TRBV27 and J usage is TRBJ1-2; 7 bases match TRBD1. The J segment lost 5 bases and the V segment lost 6 bases, leaving 12 bases of the junction unmatched. The CDR3 sequence is 15 residues long. CDR1 MNHEY and CDR2 SMNVEV come from the germline V gene (reference sequence). The CDR3 loop is CASRSRDSGVYGYTF. As DNA, the CDR3 is TGTGCCAGCAGATCCCGGGACAGTGGAGTGTATGGCTACACCTTC.

This clone was seen ten or more times. The J gene is TRBJ2-2, the V gene TRBV30; TRBD2 might be the D (6 bases). CDR1 and CDR2 from the germline V gene are GTSNPN and SVGIG (reference sequence). The CDR3 loop spans 16 amino acids. V lost 0 bases, J lost 3 bases, and 14 bases lay in between. The CDR3 DNA follows: TGTGCCTGGAGTGTAAACTTACTAGCCGACACCGGGGAGCTGTTTTTT. Protein sequence: CAWSVNLLADTGELFF.

This clone was found many times. J is TRBJ2-1 and V is TRBV10-3, with D maybe TRBD2 (5 bases). The CDR3 spans 12 residues. Trimming cost V 2 bases and J 12 bases, with 11 bases left between them. Germline V gene data show CDR1 as ENHRY and CDR2 as SYGVKD. The CDR3: CAISELTSVQFF. The CDR3 DNA sequence: TGTGCCATCAGTGAGCTTACTAGTGTGCAGTTCTTC.

This clone rates as medium-sized. The rearrangement links TRBV7-2 to TRBJ2-7; D uncertain. Deletions cut 5 bases from V and 3 bases from J, with 11 bases between. CDR1 SGHTA and CDR2 FQGNSA come from the germline V gene. The CDR3 has 13 residues. The CDR3 reads CASSEAPYYEQYF. The CDR3 nucleotides read TGTGCCAGCAGCGAAGCCCCCTACTACGAGCAGTACTTC.

This clone was seen repeatedly, ten times or more. The chain links TRBV2 to TRBJ2-2; TRBD1 agrees at 12 bases. V was pared by 6 bases and J by 5 bases, with 4 bases of the junction left unmatched. Germline CDR1 reads SNHLY; CDR2 reads FYNNEI. The CDR3 runs 15 residues. The CDR3 DNA sequence: TGTGCCAGCAGGGAGGGACAGGGGGCGACCGGGGAGCTGTTTTTT. It encodes CASREGQGATGELFF.

In its sample, this clone was seen many times. The chain couples TRBV5-8 to TRBJ1-3; no definite D call. The CDR3 is 15 amino acids. The germline V gene has CDR1 SGHTS and CDR2 YDEGEE. Between the trimmed V and J ends, which lost 3 bases and 5 bases, there was a span of 15 bases. DNA for the CDR3: TGTGCCAGCAGCTCCGGGATATATTCCCGAAACACCATATATTTT. Residues: CASSSGIYSRNTIYF.

This clone was recorded many times. The chain carries TRBV18 and TRBJ1-4; 7 bases are a match to TRBD1. Germline V lookup: CDR1 KGHSH, CDR2 LQKENI. J gave up 7 bases and V 4 bases, and 9 bases lay outside the gene matches. The CDR3 loop spans 15 amino acids. The CDR3, as DNA: TGTGCCAGCTCACTTAACCGGGACAGAAGTGAAAAACTGTTTTTT. The encoded protein is CASSLNRDRSEKLFF.